One sample yielded the 12 T cell receptor beta chains listed below, sequenced in a study of blood T cell repertoires in COVID-19. The method was immunoSEQ multiplex PCR; TCRdb's version includes in-frame clones alone and lacks a portion of them. The profile covers under 250,000 clones, with roughly four fifths appearing a single time and around 12% taken by the ten largest. The sequencing input was peripheral blood. The receptors were gathered from a woman in her thirties or forties with acute or convalescent COVID-19.

A few counts support this clone. CDR3 in amino acids: CASGLAETQYF. As DNA, the CDR3 is TGTGCTAGTGGTTTGGCGGAGACCCAGTACTTC. This rearrangement joins TRBV12-5 to TRBJ2-5; D is undetermined. This CDR3 has 11 amino acids. Germline V gene data show CDR1 as LGHNT and CDR2 as FRNRAP. V gave up 1 base and J gave up 5 bases, with 2 bases separating them.

This clone has only a few counts. The chain's CDR3 is CASSKEGTRDEQFF. The CDR3 region has the DNA TGTGCCAGCAGCAAAGAAGGAACCAGGGATGAGCAGTTCTTC. The chain recombines TRBV21-1 with TRBJ2-1; no check of the table's D call, TRBD1, against the DNA was made. TRBV21-1 is labeled a pseudogene. The CDR3 totals 14 residues.

This clone turned up a few times. The gene calls are TRBV4-1 and TRBJ1-2; unclear D gene. In germline, CDR1 is MGHRA, CDR2 YSYEKL. This CDR3 has 15 residues. Trimming removed 0 bases from V and 4 bases from J, with 12 bases in between. For the CDR3, the DNA is TGCGCCAGCAGCCAAGATCCGGTACAGAGCTATGGCTACACCTTC. Translating it yields CASSQDPVQSYGYTF.

The chain links TRBV11-2 to TRBJ2-2; D may be TRBD1 (5 bases). Germline assignment: CDR1 SGHAT and CDR2 FQNNGV. The CDR3 has 13 amino acids. V lost 5 bases and J lost 5, with 9 bases in between. CDR3 bases: TGTGCCAGCAGCACAAGGGGAACCGGGGAGCTGTTTTTT. This sequence encodes CASSTRGTGELFF.

This chain connects TRBV5-1 to TRBJ2-1, with TRBD1 as a possible D gene (6 bases). The germline gives CDR1 SGHRS, CDR2 YFSETQ. The CDR3 runs 15 residues. V was shortened by 3 bases and J by 7 bases, with 17 bases between the two germline ends. CDR3 in amino acids: CASSWGLLGMNEQFF. CDR3 DNA sequence: TGCGCCAGCAGCTGGGGGCTTCTGGGTATGAATGAGCAGTTCTTC.

The chain recombines TRBV9 with TRBJ1-1, with D uncertain. The V and J ends lost 4 bases and 0 bases respectively, with 10 bases between them. Looked up from germline, CDR1 is SGDLS and CDR2 is YYNGEE. CDR3 length equals 14 residues. CDR3 bases: TGTGCCAGCAGCCGCTTTCACATGAACACTGAAGCTTTCTTT. Amino acids: CASSRFHMNTEAFF.

The gene calls are TRBV9 and TRBJ2-1; 10 bases align to TRBD2. The ends lost 4 bases at V and 0 bases at J; junction bases unmatched: 16. The CDR3 totals 20 residues. CDR1 is SGDLS, CDR2 YYNGEE, per germline. The CDR3 loop reads CASSPWRQRGGLSSYNEQFF. The CDR3, as DNA: TGTGCCAGCAGCCCATGGAGGCAGCGGGGGGGCCTATCCTCCTACAATGAGCAGTTCTTC.

The rearrangement links TRBV24-1 to TRBJ2-3, with a weak D call TRBD2 (7 bases). Germline CDR1 reads KGHDR; CDR2 reads SFDVKD. Trimming took off 3 bases at V and 0 bases at J, with 9 bases between the two ends. The CDR3 consists of 15 residues. The CDR3 DNA reads as TGTGCCACCAGTGATGCGGGGGCCAGCACAGATACGCAGTATTTT. As protein: CATSDAGASTDTQYF.

V is TRBV2 and J is TRBJ2-3, with 13 bases that match TRBD2. Germline assignment: CDR1 SNHLY and CDR2 FYNNEI. The CDR3 consists of 17 residues. The J segment lost 5 bases and the V segment lost 6 bases, leaving 11 bases of the junction unmatched. CDR3 coding DNA: TGTGCCAGCAGGATGACTAGCGGGGGGAGAGGGTTAGATACGCAGTATTTT. This codes for CASRMTSGGRGLDTQYF. Full variable domain (missing parts from reference TRBV2 and TRBJ2-3): EPEVTQTPSHQVTQMGQEVILRCVPISNHLYFYWYRQILGQKVEFLVSFYNNEISEKSEIFDDQFSVERPDGSNFTLKIRSTKLEDSAMYFCASRMTSGGRGLDTQYFGPGTRLTVL.

The chain is built from TRBV3-1 (or the pseudogene TRBV3-2) and TRBJ1-1; 9 bases are a match to TRBD1. The junction had 7 bases not matched to a gene; V was cut back by 4 bases and J by 1 base. CDR3 size: 16 residues. Germline-derived CDR1 and CDR2 are LGHDT and YNNKEL (reference sequence). CDR3 in DNA: TGTGCCAGCAGCCGGGGGACAGGGCTATGGAACACTGAAGCTTTCTTT. It specifies CASSRGTGLWNTEAFF.

V gene TRBV9 combines with J gene TRBJ1-5; D not resolved. CDR1 and CDR2 (germline): SGDLS, YYNGEE. Trimming took off 0 bases at V and 3 bases at J, with 7 bases between the two ends. This CDR3 has 14 amino acids. The CDR3 nucleotides read TGTGCCAGCAGCGTAGGCGGGCCCAATCAGCCCCAGCATTTT. Protein: CASSVGGPNQPQHF.

The gene calls are TRBV13 and TRBJ1-1; 7 bases agree with TRBD1. Trimming at V came to 5 bases and at J to 2 bases, leaving 14 bases not matched to a gene. This CDR3 is built from 17 residues. Looked up from germline, CDR1 is PRHDT and CDR2 is FYEKMQ (reference sequence). The CDR3 spells CASSLKGASVVNTEAFF. CDR3 bases: TGTGCCAGCAGCCTAAAGGGGGCATCTGTCGTAAACACTGAAGCTTTCTTT.